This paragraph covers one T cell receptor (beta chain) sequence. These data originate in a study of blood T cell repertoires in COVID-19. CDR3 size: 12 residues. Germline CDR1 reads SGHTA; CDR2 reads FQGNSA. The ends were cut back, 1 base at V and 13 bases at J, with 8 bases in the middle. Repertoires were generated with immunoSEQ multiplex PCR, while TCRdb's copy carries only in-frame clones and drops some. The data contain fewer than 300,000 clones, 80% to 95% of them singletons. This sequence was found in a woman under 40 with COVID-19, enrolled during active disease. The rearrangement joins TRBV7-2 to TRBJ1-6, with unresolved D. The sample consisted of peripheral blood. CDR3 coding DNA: TGTGCCAGCAGCTTAGTACGGAGGCCCCTCCACTTT. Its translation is CASSLVRRPLHF. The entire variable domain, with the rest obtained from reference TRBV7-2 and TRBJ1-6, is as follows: GAGVSQSPSNKVTEKGKDVELRCDPISGHTALYWYRQSLGQGLEFLIYFQGNSAPDKSGLPSDRFSAERTGGSVSTLTIQRTQQEDSAVYLCASSLVRRPLHFGNGTRLTVT.